The 29 T cell receptor beta chains presented below share a single source sample, sequenced in a study of blood T cell repertoires in COVID-19. Assay used: immunoSEQ multiplex PCR; TCRdb lists only in-frame clones, some missing. The sample records roughly 170,000 clones, around 67% being singletons. The sample taken for sequencing was peripheral blood. These receptors were obtained from a woman older than 75 with acute or convalescent COVID-19.

This clone was counted once. V and J are TRBV3-1 (or the pseudogene TRBV3-2) and TRBJ1-2; D uncertain. CDR3 length: 14 amino acids. The germline V and J ends were trimmed by 0 bases and 4 bases, with 9 bases remaining between them. Germline CDR1 and CDR2: LGHDT and YNNKEL (reference sequence). DNA of the CDR3: TGTGCCAGCAGCCAAGACGCGAACCTCTATGGCTACACCTTC. Its protein product is CASSQDANLYGYTF.

CDR3 DNA: TGTGCCAGCAGGCGGGACCAAGGCCCCTTTTCACCCCTCCACTTT. Its translation: CASRRDQGPFSPLHF. V gene TRBV27 combines with J gene TRBJ1-6; D is perhaps TRBD1 (5 bases). CDR1 and CDR2 (germline): MNHEY, SMNVEV (reference sequence). This CDR3 has 15 amino acids. The V end was cut by 6 bases, the J end by 9 bases, with 18 bases between.

The rearrangement links TRBV4-1 to TRBJ1-5, with TRBD1 matching 8 bases. The length of the CDR3 is 15 residues. Per the germline V gene, CDR1 is MGHRA and CDR2 is YSYEKL. V lost 2 bases, J lost 4 bases, and 4 bases stayed unmatched. The CDR3 DNA sequence: TGCGCCAGCAGCCAAAGGACAGGGACGAATCAGCCCCAGCATTTT. It encodes CASSQRTGTNQPQHF.

The chain employs TRBV6-5 and TRBJ1-6; 9 bases line up with TRBD1. This CDR3 contains 16 residues. From germline, CDR1 is MNHEY and CDR2 SVGAGI. The ends lost 2 bases at V and 7 bases at J; junction bases unmatched: 6. The CDR3 DNA is TGTGCCAGCAGTTACGATTGGGACAGGGCCAATTCACCCCTCCACTTT. Translation: CASSYDWDRANSPLHF.

The CDR3 DNA sequence: TGTGCCAGCAGTGAGCGGGATCCTAGCACAGATACGCAGTATTTT. Translation: CASSERDPSTDTQYF. The chain uses TRBV2 and TRBJ2-3, with D tentatively TRBD2 (6 bases). The CDR3 totals 15 residues. The V end lost 3 bases, the J end lost 0 bases, and 10 bases lay between the germline ends. Germline V lookup: CDR1 SNHLY, CDR2 FYNNEI.

The V and J genes are TRBV28 and TRBJ1-4, with D tentatively TRBD1 (5 bases). The V end was cut by 3 bases, the J end by 2 bases, with 7 bases between. The CDR3 length is 14 residues. From germline, CDR1 is MDHEN and CDR2 SYDVKM. CDR3 DNA: TGTGCCAGCAGTTTTGGGGCGACTAATGAAAAACTGTTTTTT. Translated, it gives CASSFGATNEKLFF.

The rearrangement links TRBV29-1 to TRBJ2-7, with 12 bases lining up with TRBD1. Germline V gene sequence: CDR1 SQVTM, CDR2 ANQGSEA. Unmatched junction bases numbered 5, after V lost 6 bases and J lost 2 bases. The CDR3 loop spans 14 amino acids. The CDR3 DNA is TGCAGCGTGGCGGGACAGGGGGCTGCCTACGAGCAGTACTTC. The encoded protein is CSVAGQGAAYEQYF.

V is TRBV28 and J is TRBJ2-7; 7 bases are shared with TRBD2. This CDR3 comprises 13 residues. The V gene's germline CDR1 is MDHEN and CDR2 SYDVKM. V shed 6 bases, J shed 4 bases, and the junction held 6 bases outside the gene matches. The CDR3 here is CASSPLAEYEQYF. The CDR3, as DNA: TGTGCCAGCAGCCCTCTAGCGGAATACGAGCAGTACTTC.

The table lists this clone with a few counts. V and J are TRBV9 and TRBJ2-7; tentatively, D is TRBD2 (6 bases). CDR3 length equals 15 residues. CDR1 is SGDLS, CDR2 YYNGEE, per germline. V gave up 0 bases and J gave up 0 bases, with 10 bases separating them. The CDR3 region has the DNA TGTGCCAGCAGCGTAGGGCCGGGGGTCTCCTACGAGCAGTACTTC. Residues: CASSVGPGVSYEQYF.

The rearrangement joins TRBV6-5 to TRBJ1-1; 7 nucleotides line up with TRBD1. In germline, CDR1 is MNHEY, CDR2 SVGAGI. This CDR3 spans 15 amino acids. Trimming removed 0 bases from V and 2 bases from J; junction bases left unmatched: 3. The CDR3 sequence is CASSYSAGGNTEAFF. The CDR3 DNA reads TGTGCCAGCAGTTACTCTGCAGGGGGAAACACTGAAGCTTTCTTT.

The chain combines TRBV4-3 with TRBJ1-3; no clear D gene. The CDR3 loop spans 14 amino acids. Germline-derived CDR1 and CDR2 are LGHNA and YSLEER. Trimming removed 0 bases at V and 8 bases at J, with 11 bases between. The CDR3 nucleotides are TGCGCCAGCAGCCAAGATACTAGAGCGCACACCATATATTTT. Translation gives CASSQDTRAHTIYF.

The chain carries TRBV7-3 and TRBJ2-1, with 7 bases fitting TRBD1. The junction had 7 bases not matched to a gene; V was cut back by 5 bases and J by 12 bases. There are 12 residues in the CDR3. Germline loops: CDR1 SGHTA, CDR2 FQGTGA. The CDR3 protein is CASSQEGGRQFF. CDR3 coding DNA: TGTGCCAGCAGCCAAGAAGGGGGCAGGCAGTTCTTC. The variable domain in full, with the rest retrieved from reference TRBV7-3 and TRBJ2-1, is GAGVSQTPSNKVTEKGKYVELRCDPISGHTALYWYRQSLGQGPEFLIYFQGTGAADDSGLPNDRFFAVRPEGSVSTLKIQRTERGDSAVYLCASSQEGGRQFFGPGTRLTVL.

V usage is TRBV7-3 and J usage is TRBJ2-7, with unresolved D. Trimming removed 5 bases from V and 0 bases from J, with 14 bases in between. The germline CDR1 and CDR2 sequences are SGHTA and FQGTGA. The CDR3 is made up of 15 amino acids. The CDR3 nucleotides read TGTGCCAGCAGCCCCACTCCTCTCTTCTCCTACGAGCAGTACTTC. As protein: CASSPTPLFSYEQYF.

This clone came up once. The chain uses TRBV5-1 and TRBJ2-3; D is unclear. Trimming took 4 bases from V and 0 from J, leaving 6 bases between them. This CDR3 is 13 amino acids long. Germline V lookup: CDR1 SGHRS, CDR2 YFSETQ. CDR3: CASSPSSTDTQYF. CDR3 DNA: TGCGCCAGCAGCCCGAGTAGCACAGATACGCAGTATTTT. The variable domain in full, with the rest retrieved from reference TRBV5-1 and TRBJ2-3, is KAGVTQTPRYLIKTRGQQVTLSCSPISGHRSVSWYQQTPGQGLQFLFEYFSETQRNKGNFPGRFSGRQFSNSRSEMNVSTLELGDSALYLCASSPSSTDTQYFGPGTRLTVL.

The genes are TRBV10-3 and TRBJ1-5, with D possibly matching TRBD1 (6 bases). The germline V and J ends were trimmed by 10 bases and 5 bases, with 18 bases remaining between them. The germline V gene encodes CDR1 ENHRY and CDR2 SYGVKD. This CDR3 comprises 14 residues. The CDR3 protein is CASQKQGSDQPQHF. Written as DNA, the CDR3 is TGTGCCAGCCAAAAGCAGGGGAGCGATCAGCCCCAGCATTTT.

This clone was found once. The V gene is TRBV28, the J gene TRBJ2-3; 16 nucleotides line up with TRBD2. The V gene's germline CDR1 is MDHEN and CDR2 SYDVKM. The CDR3 runs to 22 residues. V shed 6 bases and J 0 bases; nucleotides not matched to a gene: 18. CDR3 bases: TGTGCCAGCAGCCCTCCGGCCGGGACTAGCGGGGGGGGGTGGTCTAGCACAGATACGCAGTATTTT. This translates into CASSPPAGTSGGGWSSTDTQYF.

This clone was seen once. The chain joins TRBV5-1 to TRBJ2-1; 7 nucleotides agree with TRBD2. CDR1 is SGHRS, CDR2 YFSETQ, per germline. The V and J ends lost 1 base and 3 bases, in that order; junction bases with no gene match: 1. The CDR3 length is 14 residues. The CDR3 here is CASSLSGGYNEQFF. In DNA form, the CDR3 reads TGCGCCAGCAGCTTGTCGGGAGGCTACAATGAGCAGTTCTTC. Full variable domain (rest looked up from reference TRBV5-1 and TRBJ2-1): KAGVTQTPRYLIKTRGQQVTLSCSPISGHRSVSWYQQTPGQGLQFLFEYFSETQRNKGNFPGRFSGRQFSNSRSEMNVSTLELGDSALYLCASSLSGGYNEQFFGPGTRLTVL.

This chain joins TRBV3-1 (or the pseudogene TRBV3-2) and TRBJ2-3; maybe TRBD2 (6 bases). CDR1 and CDR2 from the germline V gene are LGHDT and YNNKEL (reference sequence). V lost 2 bases to trimming and J lost 1 base, with 10 bases between them. The CDR3 loop spans 15 amino acids. CDR3 bases: TGTGCCAGCAGCCAACTTAGCGGAGGCACAGATACGCAGTATTTT. Residues: CASSQLSGGTDTQYF.

This clone was observed a few times. The CDR3 bases are TGTGCCAGCAGTTACGCGTCCCGGAGAGGGCCGAGCTCCTACGAGCAGTACTTC. It is translated as CASSYASRRGPSSYEQYF. The genes are TRBV6-2 or TRBV6-3 and TRBJ2-7; a weak D match, TRBD2 (5 bases). CDR1 MNHEY and CDR2 SVGEGT come from the germline V gene. V was clipped by 2 bases and J by 0 bases, with 20 bases between them. CDR3 length: 18 amino acids.

The table lists this clone with many counts. This rearrangement joins TRBV27 to TRBJ2-1, with 10 bases aligning to TRBD2. Germline V gene data show CDR1 as MNHEY and CDR2 as SMNVEV (reference sequence). Trimming took 1 base from V and 5 from J; bases not matched to a gene: 5. The CDR3 runs to 16 residues. CDR3 DNA: TGTGCCAGCAGTTTATTGGCTAGCGGGAGTCACAATGAGCAGTTCTTC. Amino acids: CASSLLASGSHNEQFF.

The CDR3 loop is CATLFRGGGEQYF. The CDR3 DNA follows: TGTGCCACCCTTTTTCGGGGAGGCGGCGAGCAGTACTTC. V and J are TRBV6-6 and TRBJ2-7; TRBD2 might be the D (6 bases). Germline CDR1 is MNHNY and CDR2 is SVGAGI (reference sequence). The CDR3 is 13 residues long. Trimming shortened V by 10 bases and J by 6 bases, and 19 bases separated the two germline ends.

As regards this clone: Other DNA sequences in the sample encode the same CDR3. The chain couples TRBV28 to TRBJ1-2; D is undetermined. V lost 7 bases to trimming and J lost 2 bases, with 11 bases between them. CDR3 size: 13 residues. The V gene's germline CDR1 is MDHEN and CDR2 SYDVKM. This CDR3 is CASTLRGNYGYTF. CDR3 bases: TGTGCCAGCACCCTTAGAGGGAACTATGGCTACACCTTC.

The J gene is TRBJ1-4, the V gene TRBV13, with 7 bases identical to TRBD1. With 0 bases clipped from V and 6 bases from J, the junction kept 1 base outside the gene matches. Germline CDR1 reads PRHDT; CDR2 reads FYEKMQ (reference sequence). This CDR3 contains 14 residues. CDR3 coding DNA: TGTGCCAGCAGCTTAGGCCAGGGGGATGAAAAACTGTTTTTT. This codes for CASSLGQGDEKLFF.

The V and J genes are TRBV25-1 and TRBJ2-7, with D maybe TRBD2 (5 bases). Germline V gives CDR1 MGHDK, CDR2 SYGVNS. Trimming stripped 6 bases from V and 2 bases from J, with 8 bases between. The CDR3 length is 12 residues. CDR3: CASSGVTYEQYF. CDR3 DNA sequence: TGTGCCAGCAGCGGGGTAACCTACGAGCAGTACTTC.

This chain uses TRBV18 with TRBJ1-5; 11 nucleotides line up with TRBD1. CDR1 and CDR2 from the germline V gene are KGHSH and LQKENI. Trimming at V came to 4 bases and at J to 3 bases, leaving 5 bases not matched to a gene. The CDR3 is 16 residues long. CDR3 protein: CASSQGQGENNQPQHF. CDR3 bases: TGTGCCAGCTCACAGGGACAGGGGGAGAACAATCAGCCCCAGCATTTT. The variable domain in full, with the rest retrieved from reference TRBV18 and TRBJ1-5, is NAGVMQNPRHLVRRRGQEARLRCSPMKGHSHVYWYRQLPEEGLKFMVYLQKENIIDESGMPKERFSAEFPKEGPSILRIQQVVRGDSAAYFCASSQGQGENNQPQHFGDGTRLSIL.

V and J are TRBV5-4 and TRBJ1-3, with a weak D call TRBD1 (6 bases). This CDR3 has 15 residues. CDR1 is SGHNT, CDR2 YYREEE, per germline (reference sequence). Trimming stripped 4 bases from V and 0 bases from J, with 11 bases between. The chain's CDR3 is CASSTWTDSGNTIYF. In DNA, the CDR3 is TGTGCCAGCAGCACCTGGACAGACTCTGGAAACACCATATATTTT.

This clone showed up just once. The J gene is TRBJ2-5, the V gene TRBV28; TRBD2 matches 8 bases. The CDR3 is 20 residues long. CDR1 and CDR2 from the germline V gene are MDHEN and SYDVKM. Trimming removed 5 bases from V and 5 bases from J; junction bases left unmatched: 25. The CDR3 nucleotides read TGTGCCAGCAGTCCCCCCATCCTAGCGGGTAACTCCGGGGTCGGGGAGACCCAGTACTTC. Translation gives CASSPPILAGNSGVGETQYF.

The V gene is TRBV5-1, the J gene TRBJ2-5, with a possible D match to TRBD2 (5 bases). The germline V and J ends were trimmed by 2 bases and 5 bases, with 10 bases remaining between them. There are 13 residues in the CDR3. In germline, CDR1 is SGHRS, CDR2 YFSETQ. Here the CDR3 DNA reads TGCGCCAGCAGCTTTGCTAGCCGGGAGACCCAGTACTTC. This sequence encodes CASSFASRETQYF.

The chain uses TRBV6-8 and TRBJ1-1; D remains ambiguous. The CDR3 runs to 13 residues. The V gene lost 7 bases and the J gene lost 5 bases, with 14 bases spanning the gap. Germline CDR1 reads MNHGY; CDR2 reads SAAAGT. CDR3 protein: CASTPPLRTEAFF. CDR3 sequence (DNA): TGTGCCAGCACCCCCCCCCTTCGGACTGAAGCTTTCTTT.